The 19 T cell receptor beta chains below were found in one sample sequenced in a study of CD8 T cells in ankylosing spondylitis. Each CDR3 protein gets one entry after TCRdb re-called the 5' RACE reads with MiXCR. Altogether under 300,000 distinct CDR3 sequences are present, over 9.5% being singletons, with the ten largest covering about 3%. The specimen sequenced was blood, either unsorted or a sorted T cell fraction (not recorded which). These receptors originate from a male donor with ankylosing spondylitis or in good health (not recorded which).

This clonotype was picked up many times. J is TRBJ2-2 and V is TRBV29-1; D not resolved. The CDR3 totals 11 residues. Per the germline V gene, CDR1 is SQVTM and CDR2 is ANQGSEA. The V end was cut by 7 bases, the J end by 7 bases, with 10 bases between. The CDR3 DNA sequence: TGCAGCGCCCGTGGGGACGGGGAGCTGTTTTTT. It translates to CSARGDGELFF.

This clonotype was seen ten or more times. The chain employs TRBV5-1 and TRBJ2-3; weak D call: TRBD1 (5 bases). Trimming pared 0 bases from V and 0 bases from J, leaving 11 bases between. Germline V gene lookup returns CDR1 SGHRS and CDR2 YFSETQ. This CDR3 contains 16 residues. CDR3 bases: TGCGCCAGCAGCTTGGGAGACAGAGCTAGCACAGATACGCAGTATTTT. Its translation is CASSLGDRASTDTQYF.

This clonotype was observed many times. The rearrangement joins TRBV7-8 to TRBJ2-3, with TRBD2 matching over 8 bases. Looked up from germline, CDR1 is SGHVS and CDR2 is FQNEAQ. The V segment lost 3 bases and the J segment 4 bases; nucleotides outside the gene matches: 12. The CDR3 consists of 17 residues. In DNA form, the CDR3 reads TGTGCCAGCAGCTTCGCTCTGGCCAAGACTAGCGCAGATACGCAGTATTTT. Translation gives CASSFALAKTSADTQYF.

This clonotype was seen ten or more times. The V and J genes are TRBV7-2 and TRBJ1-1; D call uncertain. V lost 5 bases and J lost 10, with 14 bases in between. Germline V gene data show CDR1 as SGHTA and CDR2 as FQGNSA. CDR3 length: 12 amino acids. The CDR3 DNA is TGTGCCAGCAGCCTCGGTTTATACCCAGCTTTCTTT. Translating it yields CASSLGLYPAFF.

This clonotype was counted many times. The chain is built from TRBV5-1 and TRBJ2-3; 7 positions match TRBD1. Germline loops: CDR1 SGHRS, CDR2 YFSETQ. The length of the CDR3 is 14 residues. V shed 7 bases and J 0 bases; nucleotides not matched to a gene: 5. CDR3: CASARDSSTDTQYF. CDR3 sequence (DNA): TGCGCCAGCGCCCGGGACAGCAGCACAGATACGCAGTATTTT.

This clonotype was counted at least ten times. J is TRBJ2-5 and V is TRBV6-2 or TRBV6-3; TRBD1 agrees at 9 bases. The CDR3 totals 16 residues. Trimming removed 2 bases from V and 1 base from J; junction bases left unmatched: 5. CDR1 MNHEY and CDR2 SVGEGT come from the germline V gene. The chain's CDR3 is CASSYVPQGAQETQYF. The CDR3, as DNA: TGTGCCAGCAGTTACGTCCCACAGGGGGCCCAAGAGACCCAGTACTTC.

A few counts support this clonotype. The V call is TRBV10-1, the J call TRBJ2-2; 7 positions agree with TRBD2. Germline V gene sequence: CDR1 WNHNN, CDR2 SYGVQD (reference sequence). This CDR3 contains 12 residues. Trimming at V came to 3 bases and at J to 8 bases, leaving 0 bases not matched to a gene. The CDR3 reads CASSEAGGELFF. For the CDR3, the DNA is TGCGCCAGCAGTGAAGCGGGGGGGGAGCTGTTTTTT.

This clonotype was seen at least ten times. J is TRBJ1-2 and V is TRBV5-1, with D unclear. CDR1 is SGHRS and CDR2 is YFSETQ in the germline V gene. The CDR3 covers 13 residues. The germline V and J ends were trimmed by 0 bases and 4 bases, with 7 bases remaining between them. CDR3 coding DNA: TGCGCCAGCAGCTTGGGGAAGACCTATGGCTACACCTTC. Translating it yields CASSLGKTYGYTF. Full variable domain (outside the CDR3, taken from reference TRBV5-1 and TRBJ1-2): KAGVTQTPRYLIKTRGQQVTLSCSPISGHRSVSWYQQTPGQGLQFLFEYFSETQRNKGNFPGRFSGRQFSNSRSEMNVSTLELGDSALYLCASSLGKTYGYTFGSGTRLTVV.

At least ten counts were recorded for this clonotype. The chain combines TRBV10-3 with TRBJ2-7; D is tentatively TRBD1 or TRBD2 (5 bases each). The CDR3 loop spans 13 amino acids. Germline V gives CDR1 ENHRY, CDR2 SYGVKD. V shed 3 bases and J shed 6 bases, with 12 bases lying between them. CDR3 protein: CAISDTARGEQYF. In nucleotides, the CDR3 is TGTGCCATCAGTGACACAGCGAGGGGCGAGCAGTACTTC.

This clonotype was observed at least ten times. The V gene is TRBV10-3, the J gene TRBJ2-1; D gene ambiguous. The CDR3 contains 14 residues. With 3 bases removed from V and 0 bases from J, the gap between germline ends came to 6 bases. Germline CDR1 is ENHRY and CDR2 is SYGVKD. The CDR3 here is CAISDLSSYNEQFF. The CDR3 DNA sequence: TGTGCCATCAGTGATCTGAGCTCCTACAATGAGCAGTTCTTC.

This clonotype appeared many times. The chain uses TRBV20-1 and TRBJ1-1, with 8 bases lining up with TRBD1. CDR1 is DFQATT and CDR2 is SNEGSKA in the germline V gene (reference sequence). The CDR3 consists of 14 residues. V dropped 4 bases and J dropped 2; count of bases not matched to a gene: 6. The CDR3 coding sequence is TGCAGTGCTATAAGACAGGGGTATAACACTGAAGCTTTCTTT. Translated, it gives CSAIRQGYNTEAFF.

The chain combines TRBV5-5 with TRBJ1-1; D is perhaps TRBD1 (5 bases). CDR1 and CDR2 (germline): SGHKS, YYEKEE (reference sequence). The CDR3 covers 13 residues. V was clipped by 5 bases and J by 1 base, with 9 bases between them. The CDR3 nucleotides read TGTGCCAGCAGTTATCAGGGGAACACTGAAGCTTTCTTT. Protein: CASSYQGNTEAFF.

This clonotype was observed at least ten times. The CDR3 reads CAINTSQRGNTGELFF. The CDR3 DNA sequence: TGTGCCATCAATACGTCCCAGCGGGGAAACACCGGGGAGCTGTTTTTT. The V gene is TRBV10-3, the J gene TRBJ2-2, with TRBD2 matching 7 bases. Germline V gene sequence: CDR1 ENHRY, CDR2 SYGVKD. This CDR3 is built from 16 residues. V lost 7 bases to trimming and J lost 2 bases; unmatched junction nucleotides: 10.

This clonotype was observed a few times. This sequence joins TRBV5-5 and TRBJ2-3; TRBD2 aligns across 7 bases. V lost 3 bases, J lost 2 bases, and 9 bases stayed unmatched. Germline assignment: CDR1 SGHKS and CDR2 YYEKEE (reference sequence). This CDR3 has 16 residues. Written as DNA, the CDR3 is TGTGCCAGCAGCTCCGGACTAGTGCCTGCCACAGATACGCAGTATTTT. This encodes CASSSGLVPATDTQYF.

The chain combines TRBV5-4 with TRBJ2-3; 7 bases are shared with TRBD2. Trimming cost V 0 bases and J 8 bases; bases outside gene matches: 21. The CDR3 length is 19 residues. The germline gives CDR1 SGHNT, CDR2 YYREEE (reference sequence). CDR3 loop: CASSLEGGSGLSAGATQYF. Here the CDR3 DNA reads TGTGCCAGCAGCTTGGAGGGAGGTAGCGGGTTAAGCGCAGGTGCTACGCAGTATTTT.

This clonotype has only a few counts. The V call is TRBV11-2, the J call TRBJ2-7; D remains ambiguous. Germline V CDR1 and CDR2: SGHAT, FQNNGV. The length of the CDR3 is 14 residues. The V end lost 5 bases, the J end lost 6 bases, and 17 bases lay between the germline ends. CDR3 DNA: TGTGCCAGCAGCGCGACCGACCTGTGGCTCGAGCAGTACTTC. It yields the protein CASSATDLWLEQYF.

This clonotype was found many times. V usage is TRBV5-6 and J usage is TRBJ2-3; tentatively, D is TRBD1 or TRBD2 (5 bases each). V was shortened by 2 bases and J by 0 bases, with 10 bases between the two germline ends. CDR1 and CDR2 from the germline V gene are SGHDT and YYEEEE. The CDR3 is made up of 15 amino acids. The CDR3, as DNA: TGTGCCAGCAGCTTCCGGGGCACTAGCACAGATACGCAGTATTTT. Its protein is CASSFRGTSTDTQYF.

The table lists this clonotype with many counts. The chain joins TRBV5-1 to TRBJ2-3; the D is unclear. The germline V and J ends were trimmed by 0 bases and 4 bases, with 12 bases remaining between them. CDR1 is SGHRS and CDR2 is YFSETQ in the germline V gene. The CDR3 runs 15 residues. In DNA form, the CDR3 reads TGCGCCAGCAGCTTGGCGCTAGAGTCTTCAGATACGCAGTATTTT. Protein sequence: CASSLALESSDTQYF.

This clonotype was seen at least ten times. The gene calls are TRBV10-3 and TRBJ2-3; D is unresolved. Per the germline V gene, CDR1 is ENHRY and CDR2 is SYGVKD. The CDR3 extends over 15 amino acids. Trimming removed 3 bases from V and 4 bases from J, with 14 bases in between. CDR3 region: CAISEYKLEADTQYF. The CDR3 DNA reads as TGTGCCATCAGTGAATACAAGCTAGAGGCAGATACGCAGTATTTT.